This T cell receptor (beta chain) was documented in a study of STAT5B mutations in CD4+ large granular lymphocyte leukemia. For the study at large: The CDR3 'QG' motif was associated with a particular HLA allele among healthy donors. Study-wide results and caveats: The CD4+ versus CD8+ T-LGLL clonality difference may reflect limited sample size. TRBV06-family usage was enriched in top patient clones (8/27) versus controls (2/35).

The method was immunoSEQ multiplex PCR; TCRdb's version includes in-frame clones alone and lacks a portion of them. The sample contains approximately 24,000 clones, around 76% of which appear only once. The CDR3 runs 13 residues. Germline V gives CDR1 SGHRS, CDR2 YFSETQ. Trimming shortened V by 4 bases and J by 7 bases, and 14 bases separated the two germline ends. This clone has just a few counts. Its antigen remains unknown. Source material: CD4+ T cells from blood buffy coats. The receptor was derived from a human donor in good health. This rearrangement joins TRBV5-1 to TRBJ1-1; weak D call: TRBD1 (6 bases). For the CDR3, the DNA is TGCGCCAGCAGCCTACAGGGTTTGGGTGAAGCTTTCTTT. As protein: CASSLQGLGEAFF.